This TCR beta chain came from a study of T cell repertoires in cytomegalovirus infection. The overall study: Both recently identified HLA-C-restricted and well-studied HLA-B-restricted CMV epitopes were used in the study. It can be stated that public TCR beta signatures indicated CMV infection as well as a matching HLA type. Points from the study as a whole: Individuals carrying CMV plus the relevant HLA were identified by cumulative frequency of public TCR beta families. The ex vivo response was dominated by HLA-C-restricted CMV-specific TCR beta clonotypes.

With 4 bases clipped from V and 4 bases from J, the junction kept 5 bases outside the gene matches. CDR3 length: 14 residues. Germline V gene sequence: CDR1 LNHDA, CDR2 SQIVND (reference sequence). On this clonotype itself: What it binds is not known.

TCRdb passed the reads through MiXCR, listing each CDR3 protein once. The sample has a few hundred thousand distinct CDR3 sequences; over 35% are singletons. This rearrangement joins TRBV19 to TRBJ2-3; 7 bases map to TRBD1. This receptor was obtained from a human donor in good health (CMV status not recorded). Some clones in this sample may be carry-over from other donors' samples. Sample: cultured PBMCs, taken from culture after CMV antigen stimulation. The CDR3 is CASSTTGVPDTQYF. As DNA, the CDR3 is TGTGCCAGTAGTACCACAGGGGTCCCAGATACGCAGTATTTT.